Each of the 27 T cell receptor beta chains below was sequenced from the same sample in a study of cytomegalovirus exposure and HLA in healthy donors. 13 Jbeta primers and 60 Vbeta primers were used for the PCR. The data were produced by immunoSEQ multiplex PCR, yet TCRdb's version contains in-frame clones alone and is incomplete. The repertoire holds approximately 110,000 clones, with around 75% as singletons. The sample taken for sequencing was PBMCs. All receptors derive from a young man in good health and CMV-seronegative.

The rearrangement uses TRBV5-5 and TRBJ2-3, with 10 bases fitting TRBD2. This CDR3 has 18 residues. V lost 4 bases to trimming and J lost 1 base; unmatched junction nucleotides: 12. Germline-derived CDR1 and CDR2 are SGHKS and YYEKEE (reference sequence). In nucleotides, the CDR3 is TGTGCCAGCAGCAGGACAGGGTCCAGCGGGAGGGGCACAGATACGCAGTATTTT. Protein: CASSRTGSSGRGTDTQYF.

The chain employs TRBV29-1 and TRBJ1-1, with a weak D call TRBD1 (6 bases). In germline, CDR1 is SQVTM, CDR2 ANQGSEA. This CDR3 contains 14 residues. Between the trimmed V and J ends, which lost 7 bases and 1 base, there was a span of 16 bases. This CDR3 reads CSALPDRANTEAFF. The CDR3 DNA reads TGCAGCGCCCTCCCGGACAGAGCGAACACTGAAGCTTTCTTT.

The chain is built from TRBV6-4 and TRBJ1-1, with TRBD1 matching 7 bases. Looked up from germline, CDR1 is MRHNA and CDR2 is SNTAGT. The CDR3 has 14 residues. V shed 6 bases and J 1 base; nucleotides not matched to a gene: 5. For the CDR3, the DNA is TGTGCCAGCAGACCCGGGACAGCGAACACTGAAGCTTTCTTT. Amino acids: CASRPGTANTEAFF.

The rearrangement uses TRBV29-1 and TRBJ2-3; perhaps TRBD2 as D (5 bases). Germline CDR1 and CDR2: SQVTM and ANQGSEA. V was shortened by 1 base and J by 11 bases, with 16 bases between the two germline ends. This CDR3 spans 13 amino acids. The CDR3 DNA reads as TGCAGCGTTGAAGGGGGATCGGCTGAGGGGCAGTATTTT. It is translated as CSVEGGSAEGQYF.

The V and J genes are TRBV29-1 and TRBJ2-2; D unclear. Trimming left V 6 bases short and J 0 bases short, with 11 bases between. The V gene's germline CDR1 is SQVTM and CDR2 ANQGSEA. This CDR3 has 14 amino acids. The CDR3 region is CSVPPSTNTGELFF. CDR3 in DNA: TGCAGCGTGCCCCCATCTACGAACACCGGGGAGCTGTTTTTT.

This rearrangement joins TRBV5-4 to TRBJ2-7; maybe TRBD1 (6 bases). The CDR3 loop spans 14 amino acids. From germline, CDR1 is SGHNT and CDR2 YYREEE (reference sequence). The V and J ends lost 2 bases and 9 bases respectively, with 18 bases between them. The chain's CDR3 is CASSLGAPDSVQYF. The DNA of the CDR3 is TGTGCCAGCAGCTTAGGGGCCCCGGACAGTGTGCAGTACTTC.

J is TRBJ2-7 and V is TRBV7-8, with D possibly being TRBD2 (6 bases). V was shortened by 5 bases and J by 2 bases, with 13 bases between the two germline ends. The CDR3 has 14 residues. Germline V CDR1 and CDR2: SGHVS, FQNEAQ. The CDR3 DNA is TGTGCCAGCAGCCCGGGGGTGGTGACCTACGAGCAGTACTTC. Protein sequence: CASSPGVVTYEQYF.

This clone came up a few times. V gene TRBV5-1 combines with J gene TRBJ2-7, with D perhaps matching TRBD1 (7 bases). The V end lost 4 bases, the J end lost 3 bases, and 11 bases lay between the germline ends. Germline lookup yields CDR1 SGHRS and CDR2 YFSETQ. This CDR3 comprises 13 residues. The CDR3 bases are TGCGCCAGCAGCAGACAGGGAGGCTACGAGCAGTACTTC. This gives the protein CASSRQGGYEQYF.

The chain recombines TRBV19 with TRBJ1-1; D is perhaps TRBD1 (5 bases). CDR1 is LNHDA and CDR2 is SQIVND in the germline V gene (reference sequence). V lost 7 bases and J lost 0, with 15 bases in between. The CDR3 covers 15 residues. CDR3 DNA: TGTGCCAGTAAGGGGCGGGAACCGATGAACACTGAAGCTTTCTTT. Its protein product is CASKGREPMNTEAFF.

This chain connects TRBV9 to TRBJ1-2; 7 positions match TRBD1. V was clipped by 1 base and J by 4 bases; unmatched bases: 7. The length of the CDR3 is 15 residues. The germline CDR1 and CDR2 sequences are SGDLS and YYNGEE. Here the CDR3 reads CASSVTDRSPYGYTF. The CDR3 DNA reads as TGTGCCAGCAGCGTAACGGACAGGTCACCCTATGGCTACACCTTC.

The chain combines TRBV9 with TRBJ2-3; weak D call: TRBD1 (6 bases). The V end lost 4 bases, the J end lost 2 bases, and 14 bases lay between the germline ends. Germline CDR1 reads SGDLS; CDR2 reads YYNGEE. This CDR3 comprises 15 residues. DNA of the CDR3: TGTGCCAGCAGCTTCCCGCAGGGGCTCACAGATACGCAGTATTTT. This translates into CASSFPQGLTDTQYF.

The chain carries TRBV6-5 and TRBJ1-1; TRBD1 agrees at 7 bases. Trimming removed 4 bases from V and 5 bases from J; junction bases left unmatched: 4. The CDR3 has 13 amino acids. Germline loops: CDR1 MNHEY, CDR2 SVGAGI. The CDR3 coding sequence is TGTGCCAGCAGTTCCATCAGGGGGACTGAAGCTTTCTTT. Its protein product is CASSSIRGTEAFF.

The chain is built from TRBV19 and TRBJ1-5; a weak D match, TRBD1 (6 bases). Trimming removed 3 bases at V and 9 bases at J, with 9 bases between. CDR1 is LNHDA, CDR2 SQIVND, per germline (reference sequence). The CDR3 length is 12 residues. DNA for the CDR3: TGTGCCAGTAGTATCGAAGGGGGGCCCCAGCATTTT. This gives the protein CASSIEGGPQHF.

V gene TRBV5-1 combines with J gene TRBJ2-7; no clear D. V shed 0 bases and J shed 2 bases, with 15 bases lying between them. This CDR3 is built from 16 residues. Per the germline V gene, CDR1 is SGHRS and CDR2 is YFSETQ. The CDR3 DNA is TGCGCCAGCAGCTTGGGTTGGCAGGCCTCAACCTACGAGCAGTACTTC. As protein: CASSLGWQASTYEQYF.

V usage is TRBV18 and J usage is TRBJ2-1; 9 nucleotides match TRBD2. The junction had 5 bases not matched to a gene; V was cut back by 0 bases and J by 5 bases. The CDR3 covers 16 residues. CDR1 and CDR2 (germline): KGHSH, LQKENI. The CDR3 here is CASSPPGGGADNEQFF. DNA for the CDR3: TGTGCCAGCTCACCACCGGGCGGGGGGGCCGACAATGAGCAGTTCTTC.

CDR3 sequence reads: CASSWTSGYYEQYF. The CDR3 bases are TGTGCCAGTAGTTGGACTAGCGGATACTACGAGCAGTACTTC. The chain couples TRBV19 to TRBJ2-7; 10 nucleotides agree with TRBD2. V was clipped by 5 bases and J by 3 bases; unmatched bases: 4. In germline, CDR1 is LNHDA, CDR2 SQIVND (reference sequence). The CDR3 runs to 14 residues.

This clone was detected only once. V and J are TRBV30 and TRBJ2-7; the D is unclear. From germline, CDR1 is GTSNPN and CDR2 SVGIG (reference sequence). There are 12 residues in the CDR3. V was trimmed by 2 bases and J by 1 base, leaving 6 bases between them. The CDR3 DNA reads as TGTGCCTGGAGTTTGTCTTCCTACGAGCAGTACTTC. Encoded protein: CAWSLSSYEQYF.

The V and J genes are TRBV7-6 and TRBJ1-1, with 7 bases fitting TRBD1. The CDR3 has 17 residues. Germline CDR1 reads SGHVS; CDR2 reads FNYEAQ. V gave up 1 base and J gave up 5 bases; unmatched junction bases: 13. In nucleotides, the CDR3 is TGTGCCAGCAGCTTAGGTTTGAGGGGGCCCCCGGGGACTGAAGCTTTCTTT. Encoded protein: CASSLGLRGPPGTEAFF.

The V and J genes are TRBV7-9 and TRBJ2-7; a possible D gene is TRBD1 (5 bases). The V end was cut by 1 base, the J end by 2 bases, with 12 bases between. The CDR3 loop spans 15 amino acids. The germline gives CDR1 SEHNR, CDR2 FQNEAQ (reference sequence). CDR3 region: CASSLVWPGTYEQYF. The CDR3, as DNA: TGTGCCAGCAGCTTAGTCTGGCCAGGGACCTACGAGCAGTACTTC.

The J gene is TRBJ2-3, the V gene TRBV9; D is perhaps TRBD2 (7 bases). The ends were cut back, 2 bases at V and 4 bases at J, with 14 bases in the middle. The CDR3 is made up of 15 amino acids. The germline V gene has CDR1 SGDLS and CDR2 YYNGEE. Here the CDR3 reads CASSVVRGGADTQYF. For the CDR3, the DNA is TGTGCCAGCAGCGTGGTCAGGGGAGGGGCAGATACGCAGTATTTT.

V usage is TRBV27 and J usage is TRBJ1-2, with a tentative D call TRBD1 (6 bases). This CDR3 is built from 15 residues. Germline CDR1 MNHEY, CDR2 SMNVEV (reference sequence). Trimming removed 5 bases at V and 2 bases at J, with 15 bases between. The CDR3 spells CASSRRQDGNYGYTF. In nucleotides, the CDR3 is TGTGCCAGCAGTAGAAGACAGGATGGAAACTATGGCTACACCTTC.

The V and J genes are TRBV29-1 and TRBJ2-1; the match to TRBD1 covers 7 bases. Germline trimming cut 6 bases from V and 9 bases from J; bases unmatched to any gene: 20. The CDR3 covers 16 residues. Looked up from germline, CDR1 is SQVTM and CDR2 is ANQGSEA. The CDR3 DNA sequence: TGCAGCGTCGTTAGCTCAAAAGGGACAGCGGACAGTGAGCAGTTCTTC. Translated: CSVVSSKGTADSEQFF.

This clone has a handful of counts. The junction departs from the called germline gene at one end, perhaps through a read error. The rearrangement links TRBV19 to TRBJ1-1, with TRBD1 as a possible D gene (5 bases). The CDR3 runs to 14 residues. In germline, CDR1 is LNHDA, CDR2 SQIVND (reference sequence). CDR3 nucleotide sequence: TGTGCCAGTAGTATTAGGGGTTTGAATACTGAAGCTTTCTTT. It translates to CASSIRGLNTEAFF.

This chain joins TRBV7-2 and TRBJ2-7; the match to TRBD1 covers 7 bases. J gave up 4 bases and V 8 bases, and 14 bases lay outside the gene matches. The CDR3 runs 15 residues. Germline-derived CDR1 and CDR2 are SGHTA and FQGNSA. The chain's CDR3 is CASSYNVDRDYEQYF. CDR3 DNA: TGTGCCAGCTCCTACAACGTAGACAGGGATTACGAGCAGTACTTC.

V usage is TRBV27 and J usage is TRBJ2-2; possible D gene TRBD2, 6 bases. Trimming took 8 bases from V and 1 from J, leaving 11 bases between them. Germline CDR1 MNHEY, CDR2 SMNVEV (reference sequence). The CDR3 length is 14 residues. The DNA of the CDR3 is TGTGCCAGCCGGCTCGGGAGGAACACCGGGGAGCTGTTTTTT. Its protein product is CASRLGRNTGELFF.

This rearrangement joins TRBV7-8 to TRBJ1-1, with a possible D match to TRBD1 (5 bases). The CDR3 sequence is 18 residues long. The ends were cut back, 1 base at V and 1 base at J, with 19 bases in the middle. CDR1 is SGHVS and CDR2 is FQNEAQ in the germline V gene. Written as DNA, the CDR3 is TGTGCCAGCAGCTTAGGCAGGGTAGGGATAGTGGCGAACACTGAAGCTTTCTTT. Translation: CASSLGRVGIVANTEAFF.

This clone has only a few counts. This sequence joins TRBV30 and TRBJ1-5, with unresolved D. V dropped 2 bases and J dropped 3 bases, with 11 bases sitting between them. Germline V CDR1 and CDR2: GTSNPN, SVGIG (reference sequence). This CDR3 is 14 amino acids long. The CDR3 bases are TGTGCCTGGAGTACGGGGTGGCCCAATCAGCCCCAGCATTTT. Its translation is CAWSTGWPNQPQHF.